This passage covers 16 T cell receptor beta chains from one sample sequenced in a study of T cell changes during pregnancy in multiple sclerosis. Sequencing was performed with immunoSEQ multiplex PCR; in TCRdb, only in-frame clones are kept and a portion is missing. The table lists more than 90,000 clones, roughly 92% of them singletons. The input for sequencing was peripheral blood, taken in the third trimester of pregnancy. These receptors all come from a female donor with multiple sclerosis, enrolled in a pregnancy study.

The CDR3 region is CASSINRGSGYTF. DNA for the CDR3: TGTGCCAGTAGTATCAACCGGGGGTCTGGCTACACCTTC. The chain couples TRBV19 to TRBJ1-2, with D possibly TRBD1 on 5 matching bases. V was shortened by 3 bases and J by 7 bases, with 12 bases between the two germline ends. CDR1 is LNHDA and CDR2 is SQIVND in the germline V gene (reference sequence). The CDR3 runs to 13 residues.

CDR3: CASRPPGTGEGYYGYTF. The CDR3 DNA follows: TGTGCCAGCAGACCTCCCGGGACAGGGGAGGGGTACTATGGCTACACCTTC. This chain uses TRBV7-9 with TRBJ1-2, with TRBD1 matching over 10 bases. Germline-derived CDR1 and CDR2 are SEHNR and FQNEAQ (reference sequence). J gave up 3 bases and V 6 bases, and 13 bases lay outside the gene matches. This CDR3 is built from 17 residues.

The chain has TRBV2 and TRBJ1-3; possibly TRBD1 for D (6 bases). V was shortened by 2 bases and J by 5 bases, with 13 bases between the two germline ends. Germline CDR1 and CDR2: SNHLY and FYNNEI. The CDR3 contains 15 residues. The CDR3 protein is CASSEQGRERNTIYF. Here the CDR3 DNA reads TGTGCCAGCAGTGAACAGGGGAGGGAGCGAAACACCATATATTTT.

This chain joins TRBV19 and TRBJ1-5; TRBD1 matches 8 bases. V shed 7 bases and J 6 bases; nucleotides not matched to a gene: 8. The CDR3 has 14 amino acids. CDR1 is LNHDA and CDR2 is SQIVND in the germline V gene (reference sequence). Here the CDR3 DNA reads TGTGCCAGTAACGACAGGGGCGCGGGTCAGCCCCAGCATTTT. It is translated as CASNDRGAGQPQHF.

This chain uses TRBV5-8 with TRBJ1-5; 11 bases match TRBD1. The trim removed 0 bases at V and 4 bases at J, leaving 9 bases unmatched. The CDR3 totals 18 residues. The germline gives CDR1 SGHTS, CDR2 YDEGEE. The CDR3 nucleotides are TGTGCCAGCAGCTTGGGGGGACAGGGGGAGTTCTGGAATCAGCCCCAGCATTTT. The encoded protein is CASSLGGQGEFWNQPQHF.

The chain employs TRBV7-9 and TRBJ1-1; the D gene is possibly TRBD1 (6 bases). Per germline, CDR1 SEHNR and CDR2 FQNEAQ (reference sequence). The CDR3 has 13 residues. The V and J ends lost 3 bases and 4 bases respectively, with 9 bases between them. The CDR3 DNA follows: TGTGCCAGCAGCTTGGGAGGGGGCACTGAAGCTTTCTTT. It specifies CASSLGGGTEAFF.

CDR3: CASGKGQFQETQYF. In nucleotides, the CDR3 is TGCGCCAGCGGTAAAGGACAGTTTCAAGAGACCCAGTACTTC. This chain connects TRBV5-1 to TRBJ2-5, with D tentatively TRBD1 (6 bases). The CDR3 covers 14 residues. Deletions cut 7 bases from V and 2 bases from J, with 15 bases between. Germline-derived CDR1 and CDR2 are SGHRS and YFSETQ.

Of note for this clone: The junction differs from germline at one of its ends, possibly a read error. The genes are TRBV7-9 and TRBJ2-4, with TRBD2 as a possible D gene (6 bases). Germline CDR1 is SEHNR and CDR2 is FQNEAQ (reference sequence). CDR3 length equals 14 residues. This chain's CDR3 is CASSSRRTPGLLFF. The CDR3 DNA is TGTGCCAGCAGCTCGAGGAGGACACCGGGACTGCTATTCTTC.

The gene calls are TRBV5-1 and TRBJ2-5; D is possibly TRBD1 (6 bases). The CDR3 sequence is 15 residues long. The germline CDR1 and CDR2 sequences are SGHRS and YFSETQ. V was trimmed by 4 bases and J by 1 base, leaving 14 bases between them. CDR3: CASSRSQGPQETQYF. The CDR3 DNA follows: TGCGCCAGCAGCCGCTCGCAGGGGCCCCAAGAGACCCAGTACTTC.

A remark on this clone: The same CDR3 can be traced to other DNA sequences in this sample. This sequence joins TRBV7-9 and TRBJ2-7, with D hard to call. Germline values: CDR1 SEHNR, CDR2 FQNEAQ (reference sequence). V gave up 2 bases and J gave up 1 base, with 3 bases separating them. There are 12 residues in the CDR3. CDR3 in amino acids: CASSLSSYEQYF. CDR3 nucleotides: TGTGCCAGCAGCTTATCATCCTACGAGCAGTACTTC.

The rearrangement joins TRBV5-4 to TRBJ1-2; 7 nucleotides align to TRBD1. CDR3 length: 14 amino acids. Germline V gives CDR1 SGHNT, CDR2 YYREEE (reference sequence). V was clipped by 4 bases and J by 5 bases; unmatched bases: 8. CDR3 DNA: TGTGCCAGCAGCCTGGACAGGAACAGTTATGGCTACACCTTC. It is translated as CASSLDRNSYGYTF.

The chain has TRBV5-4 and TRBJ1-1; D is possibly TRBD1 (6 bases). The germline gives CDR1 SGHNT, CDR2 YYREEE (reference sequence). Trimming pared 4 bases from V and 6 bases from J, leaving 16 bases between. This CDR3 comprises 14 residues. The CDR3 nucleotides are TGTGCCAGCAGCCGCGGGGGGGGCCCCCCTGAAGCTTTCTTT. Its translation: CASSRGGGPPEAFF.

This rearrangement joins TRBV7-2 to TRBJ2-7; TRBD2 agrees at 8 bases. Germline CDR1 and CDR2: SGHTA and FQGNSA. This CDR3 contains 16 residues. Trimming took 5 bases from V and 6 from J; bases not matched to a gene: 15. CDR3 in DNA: TGTGCCAGCAGCCCGGCCGGGCCGGGGGGGGTGTCCGAGCAGTACTTC. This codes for CASSPAGPGGVSEQYF. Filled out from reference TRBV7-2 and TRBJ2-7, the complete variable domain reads GAGVSQSPSNKVTEKGKDVELRCDPISGHTALYWYRQSLGQGLEFLIYFQGNSAPDKSGLPSDRFSAERTGGSVSTLTIQRTQQEDSAVYLCASSPAGPGGVSEQYFGPGTRLTVT.

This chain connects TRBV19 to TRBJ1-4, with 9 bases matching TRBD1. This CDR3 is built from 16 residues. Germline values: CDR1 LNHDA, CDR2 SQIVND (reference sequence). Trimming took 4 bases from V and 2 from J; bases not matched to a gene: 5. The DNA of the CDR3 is TGTGCCAGTAGTAGTGGGACAGGGTCCACTAATGAAAAACTGTTTTTT. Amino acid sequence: CASSSGTGSTNEKLFF.

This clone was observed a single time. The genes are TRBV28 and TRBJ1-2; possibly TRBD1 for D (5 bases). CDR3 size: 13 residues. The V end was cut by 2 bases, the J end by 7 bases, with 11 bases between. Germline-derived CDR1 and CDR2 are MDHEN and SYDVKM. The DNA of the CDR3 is TGTGCCAGCAGTTTAGTGGGGGGGGTTGGCTACACCTTC. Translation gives CASSLVGGVGYTF.

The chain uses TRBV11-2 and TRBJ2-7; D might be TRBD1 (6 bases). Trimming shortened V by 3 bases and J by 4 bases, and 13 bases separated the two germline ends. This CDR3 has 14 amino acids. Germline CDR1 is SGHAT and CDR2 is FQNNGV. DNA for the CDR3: TGTGCCAGCAGCTTGGGGGCACAGCCTTACGAGCAGTACTTC. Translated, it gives CASSLGAQPYEQYF.